The present T cell receptor beta chain was sequenced within a study of blood T cells in healthy people across ages. Findings and caveats of the study: As age increased, TCR beta diversity per million T cells fell in a roughly linear fashion.

The CDR3 has 15 amino acids. From germline, CDR1 is SQVTM and CDR2 ANQGSEA. Trimming removed 0 bases at V and 4 bases at J, with 15 bases between. A second PCR, run for about 7 to 12 cycles, used a sample-barcoded 5' primer plus a J-beta primer mix. TCRdb re-analysed the 5' RACE reads in MiXCR, keeping a single row per CDR3 protein. This repertoire shows a few hundred thousand distinct CDR3 sequences, approximately 26% found once; its top ten account for 3% to 4%. On this clonotype: Antigen specificity is unknown.

This same sample was also part of a study on T cells of mothers and their children. Per that study: The output of TCR recombination is shaped by thymic selection similarly in related and unrelated pairs.

Material: blood. The sequence was collected from a boy aged 2 to 10 in good health. The chain is built from TRBV29-1 and TRBJ1-1, with D possibly being TRBD1 (5 bases). The CDR3 DNA reads TGCAGCGTTGAAGAGTCAACCGTGAGGGGCACTGAAGCTTTCTTT. This encodes CSVEESTVRGTEAFF.